This T cell receptor (beta chain) was identified in a study of blood T cell repertoires in COVID-19. Looking at the study overall: Both acute and convalescent COVID-19 samples were obtained from the United States, Italy and Spain.

Sequenced by immunoSEQ multiplex PCR; TCRdb stores in-frame clones only, minus some. This repertoire shows about 170,000 clones, around 80% found once; its top ten account for around 3.6%. Sequenced material: PBMCs or T cells enriched from blood (not recorded which). The sequence derives from a woman between 50 and 59 years old in a cohort exposed to, infected with or recovered from COVID-19 (not recorded which).

The CDR3 nucleotides are TGTGCCCTAGCGAGTCAGTACTTC. It translates to CALASQYF. The chain has TRBV30 and TRBJ2-5; the D gene is possibly TRBD2 (6 bases). CDR3 length equals 8 residues. Germline V gene data show CDR1 as GTSNPN and CDR2 as SVGIG (reference sequence). Between the trimmed V and J ends, which lost 8 bases and 11 bases, there was a span of 9 bases.